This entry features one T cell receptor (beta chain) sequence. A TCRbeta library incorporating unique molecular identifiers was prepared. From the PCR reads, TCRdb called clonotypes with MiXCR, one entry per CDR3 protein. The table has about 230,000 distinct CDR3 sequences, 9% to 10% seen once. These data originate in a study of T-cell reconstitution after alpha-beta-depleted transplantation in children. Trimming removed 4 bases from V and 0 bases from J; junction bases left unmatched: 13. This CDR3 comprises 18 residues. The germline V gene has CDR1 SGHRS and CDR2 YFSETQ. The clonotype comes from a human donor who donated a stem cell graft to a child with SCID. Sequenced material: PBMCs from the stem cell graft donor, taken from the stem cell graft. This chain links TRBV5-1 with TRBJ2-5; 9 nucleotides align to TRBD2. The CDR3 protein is CASSTGWASGVYQETQYF. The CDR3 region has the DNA TGCGCCAGCAGCACCGGATGGGCTAGCGGGGTGTACCAAGAGACCCAGTACTTC.